Listed here are 30 T cell receptor beta chains from one sample, sequenced in a study of blood T cell repertoires in COVID-19. The protocol was immunoSEQ multiplex PCR, while the TCRdb copy is restricted to in-frame clones and leaves out a portion. The data hold about 280,000 clones, with just under 90% observed a single time. Material for sequencing was PBMCs or T cells enriched from blood (not recorded which). The receptor set was obtained from a woman in her thirties with acute COVID-19.

This clone has a single count. V and J are TRBV7-9 and TRBJ2-3; D remains ambiguous. CDR1 and CDR2 from the germline V gene are SEHNR and FQNEAQ (reference sequence). V was shortened by 5 bases and J by 6 bases, with 12 bases between the two germline ends. The CDR3 sequence is 13 residues long. CDR3 DNA: TGTGCCAGCAGCCCCCCCCTGGAGGATACGCAGTATTTT. Its protein is CASSPPLEDTQYF.

The V call is TRBV2, the J call TRBJ2-2, with 7 positions matching TRBD2. After removal of 7 bases from V and 8 bases from J, the junction contained 13 bases not matched to a gene. This CDR3 comprises 15 residues. The germline CDR1 and CDR2 sequences are SNHLY and FYNNEI. CDR3 sequence (DNA): TGTGCCAGCAATCCGGTAGTAGCGGGTTCTGGGGAGCTGTTTTTT. It is translated as CASNPVVAGSGELFF.

The genes are TRBV3-1 (or the pseudogene TRBV3-2) and TRBJ2-1, with 12 nucleotides matching TRBD2. The CDR3 runs to 18 residues. Germline V gene sequence: CDR1 LGHDT, CDR2 YNNKEL (reference sequence). V lost 6 bases and J lost 4; bases outside the gene matches: 13. CDR3 nucleotides: TGTGCCAGCAGTCCTACCCGACTAGCGGGAGTTAGGTACAATGAGCAGTTCTTC. Residues: CASSPTRLAGVRYNEQFF.

The chain uses TRBV29-1 and TRBJ2-6, with D possibly matching TRBD1 (6 bases). Trimming shortened V by 6 bases and J by 1 base, and 7 bases separated the two germline ends. Germline CDR1 SQVTM, CDR2 ANQGSEA. The CDR3 is 13 residues long. The CDR3 nucleotides are TGCAGCGTCAGGGGATCTGGGGCCAACGTCCTGACTTTC. Amino acids: CSVRGSGANVLTF.

This chain links TRBV10-3 with TRBJ2-1, with 9 bases that match TRBD1. Unmatched junction bases numbered 12, after V lost 4 bases and J lost 5 bases. The CDR3 extends over 17 amino acids. CDR1 and CDR2 from the germline V gene are ENHRY and SYGVKD. CDR3 sequence (DNA): TGTGCCATCAGTGCAGGGACAGGGACTACCCCGGACAATGAGCAGTTCTTC. Protein sequence: CAISAGTGTTPDNEQFF.

The J gene is TRBJ2-3, the V gene TRBV9; tentative D call: TRBD2 (6 bases). V lost 1 base and J lost 2, with 14 bases in between. This CDR3 is built from 16 residues. The germline CDR1 and CDR2 sequences are SGDLS and YYNGEE. The CDR3 DNA sequence: TGTGCCAGCAGCGTATCCCCGCGGGGAAACACAGATACGCAGTATTTT. Translated, it gives CASSVSPRGNTDTQYF. Looking up the rest from reference TRBV9 and TRBJ2-3 gives the full variable domain: DSGVTQTPKHLITATGQRVTLRCSPRSGDLSVYWYQQSLDQGLQFLIQYYNGEERAKGNILERFSAQQFPDLHSELNLSSLELGDSALYFCASSVSPRGNTDTQYFGPGTRLTVL.

The table lists this clone with a count of one. This chain uses TRBV27 with TRBJ2-1; perhaps TRBD2 as D (5 bases). This CDR3 has 14 residues. Trimming stripped 7 bases from V and 7 bases from J, with 17 bases between. Germline V gene sequence: CDR1 MNHEY, CDR2 SMNVEV (reference sequence). The CDR3 spells CASTPQPEGNEQFF. Written as DNA, the CDR3 is TGTGCCAGCACCCCCCAACCTGAGGGAAATGAGCAGTTCTTC.

J is TRBJ1-5 and V is TRBV7-2; D is possibly TRBD1 (5 bases). Trimming took 2 bases from V and 3 from J, leaving 11 bases between them. CDR3 length equals 15 residues. Germline V gene sequence: CDR1 SGHTA, CDR2 FQGNSA. CDR3: CASSLFRVDNQPQHF. The CDR3 DNA sequence: TGTGCCAGCAGCTTATTCAGGGTAGACAATCAGCCCCAGCATTTT.

In its sample, this clone was seen once. The chain employs TRBV2 and TRBJ1-2, with TRBD1 matching 10 bases. The CDR3 length is 14 residues. Germline V lookup: CDR1 SNHLY, CDR2 FYNNEI. V was clipped by 4 bases and J by 4 bases; unmatched bases: 3. The CDR3 bases are TGTGCCAGCAGTGTGACAGGGGGCAGCTATGGCTACACCTTC. Translation gives CASSVTGGSYGYTF.

This clone appeared a single time. The J gene is TRBJ2-1, the V gene TRBV5-1; no definite D call. The CDR3 totals 15 residues. V was trimmed by 0 bases and J by 1 base, leaving 8 bases between them. CDR1 is SGHRS and CDR2 is YFSETQ in the germline V gene. The CDR3 here is CASSLVGESYNEQFF. DNA of the CDR3: TGCGCCAGCAGCTTGGTAGGAGAATCCTACAATGAGCAGTTCTTC.

The chain uses TRBV27 and TRBJ1-2; weak D call: TRBD1 (5 bases). CDR1 MNHEY and CDR2 SMNVEV come from the germline V gene (reference sequence). The CDR3 sequence is 12 residues long. The germline V and J ends were trimmed by 10 bases and 6 bases, with 15 bases remaining between them. The CDR3 reads CATTGGVDGYTF. In DNA, the CDR3 is TGTGCCACCACAGGTGGAGTCGATGGCTACACCTTC.

V is TRBV29-1 and J is TRBJ1-3, with D possibly matching TRBD1 (5 bases). V lost 3 bases to trimming and J lost 4 bases, with 10 bases between them. CDR3 size: 13 residues. CDR1 and CDR2 from the germline V gene are SQVTM and ANQGSEA. The CDR3 loop is CSVETEAGNTIYF. The CDR3 coding sequence is TGCAGCGTTGAGACAGAAGCAGGAAACACCATATATTTT.

This clone was picked up one time. The chain links TRBV4-1 to TRBJ1-1; D gene unclear. The CDR3 is made up of 17 amino acids. With 3 bases removed from V and 0 bases from J, the gap between germline ends came to 17 bases. Germline CDR1 MGHRA, CDR2 YSYEKL. For the CDR3, the DNA is TGCGCCAGCAGCCAGACCACAGTTGTGACGATGAACACTGAAGCTTTCTTT. Translating it yields CASSQTTVVTMNTEAFF.

The chain links TRBV5-4 to TRBJ2-1, with 11 bases that match TRBD2. The CDR3 consists of 17 residues. V lost 3 bases, J lost 5 bases, and 10 bases stayed unmatched. CDR1 and CDR2 (germline): SGHNT, YYREEE (reference sequence). The CDR3 protein is CASSSPSSGRRDNEQFF. As DNA, the CDR3 is TGTGCCAGCAGCTCGCCGTCTAGCGGGAGGAGGGACAATGAGCAGTTCTTC.

V and J are TRBV6-2 or TRBV6-3 and TRBJ1-2; D gene unclear. The CDR3 is 15 residues long. V lost 2 bases and J 5 bases, leaving 15 bases between the germline ends. Germline V gene data show CDR1 as MNHEY and CDR2 as SVGEGT. CDR3 DNA sequence: TGTGCCAGCAGTTACCATCACCTGGGCCTTTATGGCTACACCTTC. Translating it yields CASSYHHLGLYGYTF.

J is TRBJ2-1 and V is TRBV7-3; D is unclear. The V gene lost 1 base and the J gene lost 0 bases, with 10 bases spanning the gap. CDR1 and CDR2 from the germline V gene are SGHTA and FQGTGA. The CDR3 has 16 residues. The chain's CDR3 is CASSLSESRSYNEQFF. The CDR3 DNA follows: TGTGCCAGCAGCTTAAGCGAGTCCCGCTCCTACAATGAGCAGTTCTTC.

This clone is a singleton in its sample. The V call is TRBV18, the J call TRBJ2-5, with D maybe TRBD1 (7 bases). Germline values: CDR1 KGHSH, CDR2 LQKENI. CDR3 length equals 13 residues. V shed 5 bases and J shed 7 bases, with 14 bases lying between them. The CDR3 coding sequence is TGTGCCAGCTCAACAGGGGACTCATGGACCCAGTACTTC. Residues: CASSTGDSWTQYF.

This clone was seen only once. DNA for the CDR3: TGCGCCAGCAGCTCAAAAGGGACTAGTTCCCTTTACGAGCAGTACTTC. It specifies CASSSKGTSSLYEQYF. The chain has TRBV5-1 and TRBJ2-7, with 8 bases that match TRBD2. This CDR3 contains 16 residues. CDR1 and CDR2 from the germline V gene are SGHRS and YFSETQ. The junction had 12 bases not matched to a gene; V was cut back by 3 bases and J by 4 bases. The whole variable domain, remainder taken from reference TRBV5-1 and TRBJ2-7, is KAGVTQTPRYLIKTRGQQVTLSCSPISGHRSVSWYQQTPGQGLQFLFEYFSETQRNKGNFPGRFSGRQFSNSRSEMNVSTLELGDSALYLCASSSKGTSSLYEQYFGPGTRLTVT.

Turning to this clone: As the CDR3 is not closed by the conserved phenylalanine or tryptophan, this likely results from a read error. No DNA is shown, since the ends of the CDR3 on it are uncertain; the CDR3 is the one TCRdb lists. This chain links TRBV20-1 with TRBJ1-2. Per germline, CDR1 DFQATT and CDR2 SNEGSKA (reference sequence). Termini included, the CDR3 measures 11 amino acids. This chain's CDR3 is CSAPGELWLHL.

V and J are TRBV9 and TRBJ2-1, with 8 bases identical to TRBD2. V lost 3 bases and J lost 1; bases outside the gene matches: 3. Germline lookup yields CDR1 SGDLS and CDR2 YYNGEE. The CDR3 runs to 15 residues. The CDR3 coding sequence is TGTGCCAGCAGCGGAACTAGCGGATCCTACAATGAGCAGTTCTTC. Protein sequence: CASSGTSGSYNEQFF. Full variable domain (rest looked up from reference TRBV9 and TRBJ2-1): DSGVTQTPKHLITATGQRVTLRCSPRSGDLSVYWYQQSLDQGLQFLIQYYNGEERAKGNILERFSAQQFPDLHSELNLSSLELGDSALYFCASSGTSGSYNEQFFGPGTRLTVL.

The gene calls are TRBV7-6 and TRBJ2-2, with 12 bases lining up with TRBD2. This CDR3 is built from 16 residues. The V and J ends lost 2 bases and 7 bases, in that order; junction bases with no gene match: 5. Germline CDR1 and CDR2: SGHVS and FNYEAQ. The CDR3 region is CASSLRLAGGYGELFF. CDR3 sequence (DNA): TGTGCCAGCAGCTTACGGCTAGCGGGAGGGTACGGGGAGCTGTTTTTT.

The chain has TRBV7-9 and TRBJ1-1; no firm D call. V was trimmed by 5 bases and J by 6 bases, leaving 10 bases between them. Germline CDR1 and CDR2: SEHNR and FQNEAQ (reference sequence). The CDR3 has 12 residues. The CDR3 region is CASSHGESEAFF. CDR3 in DNA: TGTGCCAGCAGCCACGGGGAGTCTGAAGCTTTCTTT.

J is TRBJ2-3 and V is TRBV10-3, with D possibly TRBD2 on 6 matching bases. Trimming left V 0 bases short and J 2 bases short, with 15 bases between. The CDR3 extends over 17 amino acids. Germline V gives CDR1 ENHRY, CDR2 SYGVKD. CDR3 sequence (DNA): TGTGCCATCAGTGAGTCGATTTTGCGGGAAGACACAGATACGCAGTATTTT. It specifies CAISESILREDTDTQYF.

There are a few counts of this clone. The chain has TRBV6-5 and TRBJ1-1; TRBD1 might be the D (5 bases). CDR3 size: 14 residues. V was trimmed by 4 bases and J by 3 bases, leaving 12 bases between them. Germline CDR1 MNHEY, CDR2 SVGAGI. The CDR3 protein is CASSSRQRDTEAFF. CDR3 DNA: TGTGCCAGCAGTTCCCGACAGAGAGACACTGAAGCTTTCTTT.

There are a few counts of this clone. The CDR3 sequence: CASSDSIAGVDTQYF. In DNA, the CDR3 is TGTGCCAGCAGTGACTCGATTGCGGGAGTGGATACGCAGTATTTT. This chain links TRBV6-4 with TRBJ2-3; 7 bases agree with TRBD2. CDR1 and CDR2 from the germline V gene are MRHNA and SNTAGT. The trim removed 0 bases at V and 6 bases at J, leaving 6 bases unmatched. The CDR3 contains 15 residues.

The genes are TRBV6-2 or TRBV6-3 and TRBJ1-1; tentative D call: TRBD1 (6 bases). CDR3 length equals 15 residues. V shed 5 bases and J shed 2 bases, with 15 bases lying between them. Germline CDR1 reads MNHEY; CDR2 reads SVGEGT. CDR3 amino acids: CASSHKDRLNTEAFF. CDR3 DNA sequence: TGTGCCAGCAGTCACAAGGACAGACTAAACACTGAAGCTTTCTTT.

The V and J genes are TRBV7-3 and TRBJ2-3; 10 positions match TRBD2. The CDR3 is 16 amino acids. Germline V gives CDR1 SGHTA, CDR2 FQGTGA. Trimming took 1 base from V and 4 from J; bases not matched to a gene: 5. The CDR3: CASSLRLAGVPDTQYF. The CDR3, as DNA: TGTGCCAGCAGCTTAAGGCTAGCGGGAGTGCCAGATACGCAGTATTTT. Looking up the rest from reference TRBV7-3 and TRBJ2-3 gives the full variable domain: GAGVSQTPSNKVTEKGKYVELRCDPISGHTALYWYRQSLGQGPEFLIYFQGTGAADDSGLPNDRFFAVRPEGSVSTLKIQRTERGDSAVYLCASSLRLAGVPDTQYFGPGTRLTVL.

The V gene is TRBV7-8, the J gene TRBJ2-7; possible D gene TRBD2, 5 bases. The CDR3 runs to 14 residues. Germline V CDR1 and CDR2: SGHVS, FQNEAQ. V lost 5 bases and J 2 bases, leaving 13 bases between the germline ends. CDR3 coding DNA: TGTGCCAGCAGCAATTACGGACTTACCTACGAGCAGTACTTC. This sequence encodes CASSNYGLTYEQYF.

The chain links TRBV19 to TRBJ1-6, with 7 bases matching TRBD1. The trim removed 1 base at V and 10 bases at J, leaving 7 bases unmatched. Germline V gene data show CDR1 as LNHDA and CDR2 as SQIVND (reference sequence). This CDR3 region has 15 residues. CDR3 in DNA: TGTGCCAGTAGTATAGGGGCAGGGGGGTGGTCACCCCTCCACTTT. Translated: CASSIGAGGWSPLHF.

The chain has TRBV27 and TRBJ1-6; D gene unclear. From germline, CDR1 is MNHEY and CDR2 SMNVEV (reference sequence). The CDR3 runs 12 residues. V was shortened by 5 bases and J by 14 bases, with 13 bases between the two germline ends. CDR3 amino acids: CASSPPTLSLHF. DNA of the CDR3: TGTGCCAGCAGTCCCCCTACCCTCTCCCTCCACTTT.